This T cell receptor beta chain stems from a study of T cells in Graves' hyperthyroidism and ophthalmopathy (dated by TCRdb to 2018 to 2020). At the level of the whole study: Peripheral blood was sampled at the time of initial diagnosis, prior to any treatment. To identify distinguishing TCR V-J signatures, a discovery cohort of around 100 patients was used, comprising roughly 45 with Graves' ophthalmopathy and 57 with stable Graves' hyperthyroidism. Prospective prediction of ophthalmopathy was tested in an independent validation cohort consisting of 18 hyperthyroidism patients and about 17 patients who later progressed to ophthalmopathy. The roughly 90 discovery patients were divided at random into training and test sets in a 7:3 ratio. Thyroid tissue and blood T-cell repertoires from several Graves' hyperthyroidism patients were also compared in the study. Following sampling, methimazole starting at 30 mg daily was given to hyperthyroidism patients, and high-dose intravenous methylprednisolone was given to ophthalmopathy patients. The paper reports TCR Vbeta CDR3 sequencing of approximately 130 peripheral blood samples: 43 ophthalmopathy, fewer than 85 hyperthyroidism and some 17 progressor patients.

Amplification of TCR beta CDR3 regions was carried out from RNA transcripts. The TCR CDR3 was subjected to a first round of RT-PCR using the HTBI primer set and the Qiagen OneStep RT-PCR kit. A second multiplex PCR round built the libraries, followed by size selection and purification. The libraries were sequenced on an Illumina HiSeq2000 using paired-end 100 bp reads. In the original analysis: SOAPnuke was used to process the raw data, with reads discarded if the reads contained adapters or uncalled bases, had a mean Phred below 15, or lacked an exact constant-primer or identifier match. High-quality paired reads were merged using COPE v1.2.5, and each unique nucleotide sequence was defined as a clonotype. MiTCR v1.1 was used to align clonotypes to the IMGT TRBV, TRBD and TRBJ reference segments. Only V-J combinations with frequency above 0.0001, covering about 99% of repertoires, were analysed. A TCS score was defined as the ratio between F50 (clonal expansion) and ExV (chaos), using BLOSUM62-based TCRdist between CDR3 peptides within each V-J. Welch's t-statistics and random forest reduced fewer than 600 V-J features to about 13, which were used in a naive Bayes classifier (R e1071). TCRdb handled the public reads itself, with Q25 trimming in fastp and clone calling in MiXCR, and kept productive beta chains. Entries are consolidated by CDR3 protein sequence, retaining the most common genes and DNA. None of the V and J calls come from the authors' own analysis; TCRdb made them. The sample includes a few hundred thousand distinct CDR3 sequences, with 15% to 17% observed a single time. Around 7.5% of the sample is held by the ten biggest clonotypes.

Notes on this clonotype: It lacks a known antigen. No quality values exist for individual bases; no much larger clone is one base distant.

A patient counted as having stable Graves' hyperthyroidism if no progression to ophthalmopathy occurred over 18 months of follow-up. Hyperthyroidism patients were aged 18 to 65 years and newly diagnosed, with disease duration of less than 2 months. Patients with uncontrolled infections, other autoimmune diseases, pregnancy or lactation were excluded. Diagnoses were established on the basis of clinical symptoms, serum thyroxine and TRAb, thyroid ultrasound, and orbital computed tomography. PBMCs were isolated from 7.5 to 10 ml of fresh peripheral blood by Ficoll-Paque density gradient centrifugation. Trizol reagent was used to extract total RNA, and RNA quality was then checked on an Agilent 2100 Bioanalyzer. The paper's findings and limits, for the study overall: Most expanded thyroid clonotypes (frequency above 0.001) were also found in blood, which suggests that blood repertoires may mirror thyroid immune responses. During validation, the model predicted progression to ophthalmopathy a median of around 6 months ahead of onset, with around 65% sensitivity and around 73% specificity. A 13 V-J signature model separated ophthalmopathy from stable hyperthyroidism, with 87.88% sensitivity and 81% to 82% specificity in cross-validation and 80%/75% in testing. Sample size was not statistically predetermined, and investigators were not blinded to group allocation.

Deletion took 4 bases off V and 2 bases off J, with a span of 10 bases between the germline ends. Taken from the germline V gene, the CDR1 and CDR2 loops are SQVTM and ANQGSEA. The CDR3 sequence holds 13 residues, the cysteine and phenylalanine included. This entry keeps only the CDR3 DNA: 39 bases, framed from base 1. The receptor's source is a woman in her 30s with Graves' hyperthyroidism. Sequenced: blood. The chain was built from TRBV29-1 and TRBJ2-3; D gene: possibly TRBD2, on 6 matching bases. The CDR3 corresponds to CSVAGLFTDTQYF. The DNA sequence reads TGCAGCGTTGCCGGACTATTCACAGATACGCAGTATTTT.